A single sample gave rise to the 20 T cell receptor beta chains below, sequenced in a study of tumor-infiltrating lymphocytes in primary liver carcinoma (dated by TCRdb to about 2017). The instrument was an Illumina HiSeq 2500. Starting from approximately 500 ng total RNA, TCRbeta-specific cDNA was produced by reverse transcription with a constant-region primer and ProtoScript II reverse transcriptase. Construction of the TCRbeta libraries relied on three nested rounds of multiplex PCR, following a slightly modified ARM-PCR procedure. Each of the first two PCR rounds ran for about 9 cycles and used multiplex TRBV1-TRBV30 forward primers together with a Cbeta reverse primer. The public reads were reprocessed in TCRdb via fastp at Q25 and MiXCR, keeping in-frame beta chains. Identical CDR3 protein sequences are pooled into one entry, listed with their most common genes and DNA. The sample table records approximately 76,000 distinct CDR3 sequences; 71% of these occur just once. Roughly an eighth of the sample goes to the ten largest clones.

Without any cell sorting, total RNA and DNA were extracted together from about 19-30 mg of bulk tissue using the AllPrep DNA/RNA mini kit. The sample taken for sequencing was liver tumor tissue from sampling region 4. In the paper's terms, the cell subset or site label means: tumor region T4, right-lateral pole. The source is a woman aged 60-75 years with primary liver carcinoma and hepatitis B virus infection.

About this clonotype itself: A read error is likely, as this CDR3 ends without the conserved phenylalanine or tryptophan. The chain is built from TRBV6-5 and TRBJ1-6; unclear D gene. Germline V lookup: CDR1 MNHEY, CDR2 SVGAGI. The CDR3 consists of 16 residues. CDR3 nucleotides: TGTACCAGCAGTTACCTGGCGAGCTCCTATAATTCACCCCTCCACTCT. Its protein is CTSSYLASSYNSPLHS.

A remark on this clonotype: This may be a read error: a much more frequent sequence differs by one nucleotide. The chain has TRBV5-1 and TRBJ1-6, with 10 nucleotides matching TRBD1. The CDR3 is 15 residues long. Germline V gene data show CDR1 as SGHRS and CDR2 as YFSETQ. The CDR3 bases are TGCGCCAGCAGCTCGAGACAGGGGGCGGATTCACCCCTCCGCTTT. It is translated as CASSSRQGADSPLRF.

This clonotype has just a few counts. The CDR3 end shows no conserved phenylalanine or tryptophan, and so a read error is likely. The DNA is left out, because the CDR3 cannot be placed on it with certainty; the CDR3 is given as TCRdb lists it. CDR3 in amino acids: CASRPDLGGGKETQYL. V and J are TRBV6-6 and TRBJ2-5; TRBD2, the table's D call, lacks a check against the DNA. The CDR3 is 16 amino acids long, termini counted. The germline V gene encodes CDR1 MNHNY and CDR2 SVGAGI (reference sequence).

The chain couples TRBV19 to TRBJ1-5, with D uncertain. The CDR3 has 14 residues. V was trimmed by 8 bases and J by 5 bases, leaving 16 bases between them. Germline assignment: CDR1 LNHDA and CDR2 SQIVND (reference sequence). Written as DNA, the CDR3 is TGTGCCAGTGCCATGGACCCGGAATATCAGCCCCAGCATTTT. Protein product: CASAMDPEYQPQHF.

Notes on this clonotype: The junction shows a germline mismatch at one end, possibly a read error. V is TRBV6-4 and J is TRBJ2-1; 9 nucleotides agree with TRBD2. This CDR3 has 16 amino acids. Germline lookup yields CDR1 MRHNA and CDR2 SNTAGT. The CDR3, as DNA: TGTGCCAACAGTGACTCTGGGACTAGCTCCTACAATGAACAGTTCTTC. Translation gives CANSDSGTSSYNEQFF.

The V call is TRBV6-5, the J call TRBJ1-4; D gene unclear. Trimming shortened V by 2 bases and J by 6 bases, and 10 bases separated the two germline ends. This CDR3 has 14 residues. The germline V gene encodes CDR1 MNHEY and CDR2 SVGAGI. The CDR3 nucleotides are TGTGCCAGCAGTTACACGGGCGGGCATGAAAAACTGTTTTTT. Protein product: CASSYTGGHEKLFF.

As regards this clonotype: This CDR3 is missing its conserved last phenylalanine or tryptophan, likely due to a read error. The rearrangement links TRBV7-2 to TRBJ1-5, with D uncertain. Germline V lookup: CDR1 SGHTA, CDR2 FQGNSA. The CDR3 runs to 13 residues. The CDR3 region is CASSLDSNQSQHL. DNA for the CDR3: TGTGCCAGCAGTTTAGATAGCAATCAGTCCCAGCATTTA.

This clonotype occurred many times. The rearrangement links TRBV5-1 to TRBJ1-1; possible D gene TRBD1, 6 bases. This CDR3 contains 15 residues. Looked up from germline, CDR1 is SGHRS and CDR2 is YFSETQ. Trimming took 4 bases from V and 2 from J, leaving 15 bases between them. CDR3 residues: CASSPLAGANTEAFF. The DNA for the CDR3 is TGCGCCAGCAGCCCCCTGGCGGGGGCTAACACTGAAGCTTTCTTT.

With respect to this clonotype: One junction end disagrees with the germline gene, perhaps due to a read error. The CDR3 is CARSSTSSYEHYF. In nucleotides, the CDR3 is TGTGCCAGGTCTAGTACATCAAGCTACGAGCACTACTTC. This chain connects TRBV12-3 or TRBV12-4 to TRBJ2-7; no clear D. The CDR3 is made up of 13 amino acids.

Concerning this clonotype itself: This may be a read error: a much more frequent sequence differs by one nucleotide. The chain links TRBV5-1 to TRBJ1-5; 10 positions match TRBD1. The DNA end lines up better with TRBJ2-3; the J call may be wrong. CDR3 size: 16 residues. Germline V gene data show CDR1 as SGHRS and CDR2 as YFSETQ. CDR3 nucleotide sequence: TGCGCCAGCAGCCCGGGACAGGGGCTAGGTGGGCAGCCCCAGTATTTT. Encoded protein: CASSPGQGLGGQPQYF.

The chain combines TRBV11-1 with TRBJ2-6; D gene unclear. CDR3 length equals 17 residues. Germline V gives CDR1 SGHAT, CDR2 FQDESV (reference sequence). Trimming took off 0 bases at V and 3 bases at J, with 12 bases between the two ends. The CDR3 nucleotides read TGTGCCAGCAGCTTAGCGGGCAGTTCCTTTGGGGCCAACGTCCTGACTTTC. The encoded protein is CASSLAGSSFGANVLTF.

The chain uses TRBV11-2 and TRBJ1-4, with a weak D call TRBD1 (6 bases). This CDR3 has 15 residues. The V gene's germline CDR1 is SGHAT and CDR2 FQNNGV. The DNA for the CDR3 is TGTGCTCGCAGCTTAGAAGGGGGGGAAAATGAAAAACTGTTTTTT. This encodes CARSLEGGENEKLFF. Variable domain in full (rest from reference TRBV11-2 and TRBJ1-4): EAGVAQSPRYKIIEKRQSVAFWCNPISGHATLYWYQQILGQGPKLLIQFQNNGVVDDSQLPKDRFSAERLKGVDSTLKIQPAKLEDSAVYLCARSLEGGENEKLFFGSGTQLSVL.

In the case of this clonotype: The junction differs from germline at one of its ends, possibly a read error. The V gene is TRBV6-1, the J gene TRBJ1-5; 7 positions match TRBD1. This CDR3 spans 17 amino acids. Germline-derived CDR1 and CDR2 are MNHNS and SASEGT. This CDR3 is CASSHMDATGLNQPQHF. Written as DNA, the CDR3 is TGTGCCAGCAGTCATATGGATGCGACAGGGCTCAATCAACCCCAGCATTTT.

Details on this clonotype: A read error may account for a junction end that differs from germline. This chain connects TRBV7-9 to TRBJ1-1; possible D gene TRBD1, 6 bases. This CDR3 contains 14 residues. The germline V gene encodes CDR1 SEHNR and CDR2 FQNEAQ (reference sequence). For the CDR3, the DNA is TGTGCCAACAGCTGGGACACCACCAACACTGAAGCTTTCTTT. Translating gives CANSWDTTNTEAFF.

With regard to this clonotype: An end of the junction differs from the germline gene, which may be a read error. For the CDR3, the DNA is TGTGTCAGCAGCTCTTGGGGACTAGCGAGAGAAAATGAAGATACGCAGTATTTT. It encodes CVSSSWGLARENEDTQYF. This chain uses TRBV11-2 with TRBJ2-3, with 10 bases lining up with TRBD2. The CDR3 consists of 18 residues. The V gene's germline CDR1 is SGHAT and CDR2 FQNNGV.

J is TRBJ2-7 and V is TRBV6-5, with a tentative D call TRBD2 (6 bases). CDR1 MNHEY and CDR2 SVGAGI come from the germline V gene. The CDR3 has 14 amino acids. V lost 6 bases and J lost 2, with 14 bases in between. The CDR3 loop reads CASSQVGGPYEQYF. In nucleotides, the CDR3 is TGTGCCAGCAGCCAAGTAGGAGGGCCCTACGAGCAGTACTTC.

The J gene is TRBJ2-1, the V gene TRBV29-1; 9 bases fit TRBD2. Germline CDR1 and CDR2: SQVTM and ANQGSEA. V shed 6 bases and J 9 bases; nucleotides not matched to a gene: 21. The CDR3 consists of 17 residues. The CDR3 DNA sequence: TGCAGCGTCAACCCGGCTAGCGGGGCGTCCCGAAAGAGTGAGCAGTTCTTC. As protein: CSVNPASGASRKSEQFF.

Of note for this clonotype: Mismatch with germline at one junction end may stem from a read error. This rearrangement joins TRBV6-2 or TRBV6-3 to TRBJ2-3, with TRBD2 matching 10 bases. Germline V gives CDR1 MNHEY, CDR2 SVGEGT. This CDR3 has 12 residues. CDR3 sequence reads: CVSSWTSGAQYF. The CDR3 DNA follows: TGTGTCAGCAGTTGGACTAGCGGAGCGCAATATTTT.

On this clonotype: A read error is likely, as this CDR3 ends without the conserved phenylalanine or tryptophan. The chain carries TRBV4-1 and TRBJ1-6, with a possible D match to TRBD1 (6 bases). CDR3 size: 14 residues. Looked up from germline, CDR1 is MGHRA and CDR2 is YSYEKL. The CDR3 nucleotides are TGCGCCAACAGCCAAGGGACAATGAATTCACCCCTCCACTCT. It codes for CANSQGTMNSPLHS.

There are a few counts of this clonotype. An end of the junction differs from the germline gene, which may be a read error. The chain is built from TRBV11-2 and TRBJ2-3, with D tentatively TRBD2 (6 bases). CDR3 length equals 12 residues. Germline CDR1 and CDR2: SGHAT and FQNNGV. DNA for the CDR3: TGTGTCAGCAGCTTGGGAGGAGATACGCAGTATTTT. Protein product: CVSSLGGDTQYF.